A selection of T cell receptor beta chains follows, all from one sample in a study of neoadjuvant anti-PD-1 for oral cavity cancer. TCRdb's table, derived via immunoSEQ multiplex PCR, lists solely in-frame clones and lacks some. The sample yields over 65,000 clones, approximately 87% seen once. The material was PBMCs, obtained after nivolumab (anti-PD-1) treatment. The receptors come from a person between 40 and 85 years old with oral cavity squamous cell carcinoma. Each CDR3 is given with its conserved first and last residue. D genes are given only for firm matches. Only some rows state a clone size, as once, few, many or a class for expanded clones.

clone size: NA; D gene: NA; V gene: TRBV28; J gene: TRBJ2-5; CDR3 length: 13; CDR3 DNA: TGTGCCAGCAGGACACGGTACCAAGAGACCCAGTACTTC; CDR3 protein: CASRTRYQETQYF
clone size: NA; D gene: NA; V gene: TRBV2; J gene: TRBJ1-5; CDR3 length: 13; CDR3 DNA: TGTGCCAGCGGGGGTGATGGCAATCAGCCCCAGCATTTT; CDR3 protein: CASGGDGNQPQHF
clone size: few; D gene: TRBD1; V gene: TRBV2; J gene: TRBJ1-1; CDR3 length: 11; CDR3 DNA: TGTGCCAGCAGGGACACAGGGGGAGCTTTCTTT; CDR3 protein: CASRDTGGAFF
clone size: NA; D gene: TRBD2; V gene: TRBV10-3; J gene: TRBJ2-7; CDR3 length: 14; CDR3 DNA: TGTGCCACCCAACTAGCGGGAGGGGTGGGTCAGCAGTACTTC; CDR3 protein: CATQLAGGVGQQYF
clone size: NA; D gene: NA; V gene: TRBV15; J gene: TRBJ1-5; CDR3 length: 16; CDR3 DNA: TGTGCCACCAGCAGAGTAAGAGCAGTGCCGGGTCAGCCCCAGCATTTT; CDR3 protein: CATSRVRAVPGQPQHF
clone size: NA; D gene: NA; V gene: TRBV7-2; J gene: TRBJ2-7; CDR3 length: 14; CDR3 DNA: TGTGCCAGCAGCTTCTTCGGTCCTACCTACGAGCAGTACTTC; CDR3 protein: CASSFFGPTYEQYF
clone size: NA; D gene: NA; V gene: TRBV19; J gene: TRBJ1-1; CDR3 length: 15; CDR3 DNA: TGTGCCAGTAATGATTTTGGGCAGGGGCTCACTGAAGCTTTCTTT; CDR3 protein: CASNDFGQGLTEAFF
clone size: NA; D gene: TRBD2; V gene: TRBV5-1; J gene: TRBJ2-1; CDR3 length: 16; CDR3 DNA: TGCGCCAGCAGCTTGTCTAGCGGGAGCTCCTACAATGAGCAGTTCTTC; CDR3 protein: CASSLSSGSSYNEQFF
clone size: NA; D gene: NA; V gene: TRBV29-1; J gene: TRBJ2-6; CDR3 length: 14; CDR3 DNA: TGCAGCGTTGGAACCAACTCTGGGGCCAACGTCCTGACTTTC; CDR3 protein: CSVGTNSGANVLTF
clone size: NA; D gene: TRBD2; V gene: TRBV6-1; J gene: TRBJ2-2; CDR3 length: 18; CDR3 DNA: TGTGCCAGCAGTGAATTCCTAGCGGGAGCCTCCTCGACCGGGGAGCTGTTTTTT; CDR3 protein: CASSEFLAGASSTGELFF
clone size: NA; D gene: TRBD1; V gene: TRBV2; J gene: TRBJ1-1; CDR3 length: 13; CDR3 DNA: TGTGCCAGCCAGGGACAGGGGGCTCGCGAAGCTTTCTTT; CDR3 protein: CASQGQGAREAFF
clone size: NA; D gene: TRBD1; V gene: TRBV15; J gene: TRBJ1-1; CDR3 length: 14; CDR3 DNA: TGTGCCACCAGCAGAGCCAGACAGGGGGCAACAGCTTTCTTT; CDR3 protein: CATSRARQGATAFF
clone size: NA; D gene: NA; V gene: TRBV19; J gene: TRBJ1-2; CDR3 length: 13; CDR3 DNA: TGTGCCAGTAGCCCGGACAAGAACTATGGCTACACCTTC; CDR3 protein: CASSPDKNYGYTF
clone size: NA; D gene: TRBD1; V gene: TRBV27; J gene: TRBJ2-7; CDR3 length: 16; CDR3 DNA: TGTGCCAGCAGTTTATCGACAGGGGATAGGAACTACGAGCAGTACTTC; CDR3 protein: CASSLSTGDRNYEQYF
clone size: NA; D gene: TRBD1; V gene: TRBV4-1; J gene: TRBJ1-2; CDR3 length: 17; CDR3 DNA: TGCGCCAGCAGCCAAGGGGCGTTGGGGGGACAGAACTATGGCTACACCTTC; CDR3 protein: CASSQGALGGQNYGYTF
clone size: NA; D gene: TRBD2; V gene: TRBV9; J gene: TRBJ2-3; CDR3 length: 13; CDR3 DNA: TGTGCCAGCAGTGGGGGGGGCACAGATACGCAGTATTTT; CDR3 protein: CASSGGGTDTQYF
clone size: NA; D gene: NA; V gene: TRBV5-5; J gene: TRBJ1-3; CDR3 length: 16; CDR3 DNA: TGTGCCAGCAGCTTGAGCAACAGGGCTTCAGGAAACACCATATATTTT; CDR3 protein: CASSLSNRASGNTIYF